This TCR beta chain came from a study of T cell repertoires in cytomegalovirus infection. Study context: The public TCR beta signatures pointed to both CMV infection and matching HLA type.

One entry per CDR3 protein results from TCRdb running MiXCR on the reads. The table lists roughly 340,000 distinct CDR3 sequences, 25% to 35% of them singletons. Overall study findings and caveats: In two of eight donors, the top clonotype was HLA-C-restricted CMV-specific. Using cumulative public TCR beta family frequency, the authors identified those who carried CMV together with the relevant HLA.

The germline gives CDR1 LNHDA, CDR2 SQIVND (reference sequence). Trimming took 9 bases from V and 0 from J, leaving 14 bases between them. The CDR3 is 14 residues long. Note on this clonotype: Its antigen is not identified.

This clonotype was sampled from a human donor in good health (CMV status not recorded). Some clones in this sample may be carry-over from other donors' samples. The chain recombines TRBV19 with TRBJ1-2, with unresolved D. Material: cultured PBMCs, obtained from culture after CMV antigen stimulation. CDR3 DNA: TGTGCCAGCCTCCGGGAGGACGCTAACTATGGCTACACCTTC. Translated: CASLREDANYGYTF.